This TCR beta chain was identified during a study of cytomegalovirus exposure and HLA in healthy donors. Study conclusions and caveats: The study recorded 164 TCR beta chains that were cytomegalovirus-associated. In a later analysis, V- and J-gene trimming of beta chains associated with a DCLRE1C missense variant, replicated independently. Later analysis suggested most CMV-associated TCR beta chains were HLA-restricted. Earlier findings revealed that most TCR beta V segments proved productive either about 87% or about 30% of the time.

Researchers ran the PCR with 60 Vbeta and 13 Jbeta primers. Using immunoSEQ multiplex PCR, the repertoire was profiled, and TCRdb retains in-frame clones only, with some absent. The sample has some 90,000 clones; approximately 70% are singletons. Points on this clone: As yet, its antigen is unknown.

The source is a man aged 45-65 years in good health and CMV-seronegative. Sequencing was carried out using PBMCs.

The CDR3 reads CASSHRDKLYEQYF. The DNA of the CDR3 is TGTGCCAGCAGCCACCGGGACAAACTCTACGAGCAGTACTTC. This chain uses TRBV5-4 with TRBJ2-7; possible D gene TRBD1, 6 bases. The CDR3 contains 14 residues. Trimming took 4 bases from V and 3 from J, leaving 14 bases between them. Per the germline V gene, CDR1 is SGHNT and CDR2 is YYREEE (reference sequence).